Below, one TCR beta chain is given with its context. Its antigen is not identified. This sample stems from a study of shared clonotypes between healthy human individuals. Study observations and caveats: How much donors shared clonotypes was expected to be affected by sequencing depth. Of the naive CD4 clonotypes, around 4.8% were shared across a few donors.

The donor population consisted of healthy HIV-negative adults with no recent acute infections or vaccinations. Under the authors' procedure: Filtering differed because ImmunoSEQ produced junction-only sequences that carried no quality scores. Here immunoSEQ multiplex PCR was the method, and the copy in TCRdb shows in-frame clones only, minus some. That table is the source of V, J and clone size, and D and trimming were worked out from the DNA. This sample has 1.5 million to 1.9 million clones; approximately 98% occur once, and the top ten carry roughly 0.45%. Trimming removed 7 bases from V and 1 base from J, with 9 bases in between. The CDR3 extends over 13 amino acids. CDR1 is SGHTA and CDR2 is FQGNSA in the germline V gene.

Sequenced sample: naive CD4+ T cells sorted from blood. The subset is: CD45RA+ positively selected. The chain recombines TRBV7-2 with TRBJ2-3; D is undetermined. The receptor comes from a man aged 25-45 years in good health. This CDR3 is CASIGIRTDTQYF. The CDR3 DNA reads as TGTGCCAGCATAGGCATACGCACAGATACGCAGTATTTT.